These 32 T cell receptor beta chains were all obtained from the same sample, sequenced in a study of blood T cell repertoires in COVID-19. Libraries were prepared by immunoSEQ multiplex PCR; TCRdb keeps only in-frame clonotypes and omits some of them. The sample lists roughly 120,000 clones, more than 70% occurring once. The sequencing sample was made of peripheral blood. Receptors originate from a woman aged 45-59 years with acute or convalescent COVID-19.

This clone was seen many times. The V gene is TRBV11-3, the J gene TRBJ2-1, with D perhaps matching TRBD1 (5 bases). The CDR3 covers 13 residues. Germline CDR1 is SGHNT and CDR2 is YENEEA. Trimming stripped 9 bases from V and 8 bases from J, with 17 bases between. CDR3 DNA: TGTGCCAGTTCGCCGCCCCAGGGTGATGAGCAGTTCTTC. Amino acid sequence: CASSPPQGDEQFF. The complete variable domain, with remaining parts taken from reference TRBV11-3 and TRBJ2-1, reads EAGVVQSPRYKIIEKKQPVAFWCNPISGHNTLYWYLQNLGQGPELLIRYENEEAVDDSQLPKDRFSAERLKGVDSTLKIQPAELGDSAVYLCASSPPQGDEQFFGPGTRLTVL.

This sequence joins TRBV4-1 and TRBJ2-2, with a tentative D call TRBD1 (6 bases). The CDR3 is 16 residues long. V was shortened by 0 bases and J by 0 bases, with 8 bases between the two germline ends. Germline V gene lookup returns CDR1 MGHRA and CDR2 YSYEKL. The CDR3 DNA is TGCGCCAGCAGCCAAGACCCAGGGGCGAACACCGGGGAGCTGTTTTTT. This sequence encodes CASSQDPGANTGELFF.

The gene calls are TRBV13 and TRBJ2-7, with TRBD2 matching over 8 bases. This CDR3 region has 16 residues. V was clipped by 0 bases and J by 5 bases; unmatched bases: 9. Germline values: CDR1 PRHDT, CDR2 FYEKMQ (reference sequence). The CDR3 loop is CASSLGGTGGPHEQYF. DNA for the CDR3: TGTGCCAGCAGCTTAGGCGGGACGGGAGGGCCGCACGAGCAGTACTTC.

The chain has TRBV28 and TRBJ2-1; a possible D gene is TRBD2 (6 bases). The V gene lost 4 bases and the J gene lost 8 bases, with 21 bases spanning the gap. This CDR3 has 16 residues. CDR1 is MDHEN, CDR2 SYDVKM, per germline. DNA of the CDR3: TGTGCCAGCAGTTCCCCACTAGGGAGGCGCGTTCATGAGCAGTTCTTC. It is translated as CASSSPLGRRVHEQFF.

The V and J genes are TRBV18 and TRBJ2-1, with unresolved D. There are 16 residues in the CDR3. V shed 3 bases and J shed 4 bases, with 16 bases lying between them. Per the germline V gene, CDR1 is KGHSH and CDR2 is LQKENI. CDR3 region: CASSPLPGGAYNEQFF. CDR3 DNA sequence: TGTGCCAGCTCACCTCTGCCCGGCGGAGCTTACAATGAGCAGTTCTTC.

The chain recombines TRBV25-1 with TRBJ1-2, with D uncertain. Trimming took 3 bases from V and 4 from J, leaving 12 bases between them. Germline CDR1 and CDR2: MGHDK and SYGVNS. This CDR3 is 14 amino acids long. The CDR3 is CASSDYNSIYGYTF. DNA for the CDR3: TGTGCCAGCAGTGATTACAACAGTATCTATGGCTACACCTTC.

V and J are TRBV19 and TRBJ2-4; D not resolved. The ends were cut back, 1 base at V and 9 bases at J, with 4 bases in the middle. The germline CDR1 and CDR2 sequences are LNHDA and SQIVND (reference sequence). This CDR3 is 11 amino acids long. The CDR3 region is CASSIGAIQYF. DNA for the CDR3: TGTGCCAGTAGTATAGGGGCCATTCAGTACTTC.

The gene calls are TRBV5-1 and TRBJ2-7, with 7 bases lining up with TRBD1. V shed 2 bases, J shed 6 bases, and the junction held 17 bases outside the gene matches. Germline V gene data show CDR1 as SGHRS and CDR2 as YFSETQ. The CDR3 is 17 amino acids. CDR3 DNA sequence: TGCGCCAGCAGCTTAAAAAGACCGACAGGGAATAAAGCCGAGCAGTACTTC. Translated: CASSLKRPTGNKAEQYF. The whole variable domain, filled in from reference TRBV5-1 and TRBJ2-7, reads KAGVTQTPRYLIKTRGQQVTLSCSPISGHRSVSWYQQTPGQGLQFLFEYFSETQRNKGNFPGRFSGRQFSNSRSEMNVSTLELGDSALYLCASSLKRPTGNKAEQYFGPGTRLTVT.

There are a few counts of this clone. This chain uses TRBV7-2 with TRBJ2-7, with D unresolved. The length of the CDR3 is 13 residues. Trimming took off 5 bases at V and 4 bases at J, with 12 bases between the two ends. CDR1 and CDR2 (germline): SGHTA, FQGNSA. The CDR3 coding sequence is TGTGCCAGCAGCGAACGGCAGGCATACGAGCAGTACTTC. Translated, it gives CASSERQAYEQYF.

CDR3 sequence: CASSPGTGGGYTF. The CDR3 nucleotides read TGTGCCAGCTCACCAGGGACAGGGGGTGGCTACACCTTC. This chain links TRBV18 with TRBJ1-2, with 11 bases fitting TRBD1. The ends lost 2 bases at V and 7 bases at J; junction bases unmatched: 0. CDR1 and CDR2 from the germline V gene are KGHSH and LQKENI. The CDR3 spans 13 residues.

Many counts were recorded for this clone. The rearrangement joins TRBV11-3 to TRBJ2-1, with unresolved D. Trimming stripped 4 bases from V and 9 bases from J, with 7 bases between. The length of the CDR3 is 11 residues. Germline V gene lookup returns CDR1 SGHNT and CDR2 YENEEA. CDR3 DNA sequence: TGTGCCAGCAGCTCATCTAGTGAGCAGTTCTTC. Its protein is CASSSSSEQFF.

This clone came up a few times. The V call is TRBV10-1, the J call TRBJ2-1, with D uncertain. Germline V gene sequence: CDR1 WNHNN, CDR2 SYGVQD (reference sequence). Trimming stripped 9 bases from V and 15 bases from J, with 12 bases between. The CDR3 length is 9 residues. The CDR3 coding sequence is TGCGCCAGTGGGCGACGGTGGTTCTTC. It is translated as CASGRRWFF.

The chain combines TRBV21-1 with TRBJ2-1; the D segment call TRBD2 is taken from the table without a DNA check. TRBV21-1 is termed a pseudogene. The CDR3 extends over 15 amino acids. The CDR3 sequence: CASRNLRGSYNEQFF. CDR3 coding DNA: TGTGCCAGCAGGAACCTTAGAGGGTCCTACAATGAGCAGTTCTTC.

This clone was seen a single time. The CDR3 reads CASSQAGNSGNTIYF. The CDR3 DNA reads TGTGCCAGCTCACAGGCGGGGAACTCTGGAAACACCATATATTTT. The V call is TRBV18, the J call TRBJ1-3, with unresolved D. Germline CDR1 and CDR2: KGHSH and LQKENI. The CDR3 covers 15 residues. V lost 4 bases and J lost 0, with 10 bases in between.

The CDR3 reads CATSSGIGEQYF. CDR3 nucleotide sequence: TGTGCCACCAGCTCAGGTATAGGCGAGCAGTACTTC. V is TRBV24-1 and J is TRBJ2-7; D is unclear. This CDR3 has 12 residues. With 7 bases removed from V and 6 bases from J, the gap between germline ends came to 12 bases. Germline lookup yields CDR1 KGHDR and CDR2 SFDVKD.

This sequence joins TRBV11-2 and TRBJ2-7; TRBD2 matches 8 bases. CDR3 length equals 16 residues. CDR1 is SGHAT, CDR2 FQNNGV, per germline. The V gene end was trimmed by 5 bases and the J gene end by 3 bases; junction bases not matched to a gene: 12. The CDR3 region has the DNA TGTGCCAGCAGCCGGCGGGGGGCTGGGGGTGGCTACGAGCAGTACTTC. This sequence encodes CASSRRGAGGGYEQYF.

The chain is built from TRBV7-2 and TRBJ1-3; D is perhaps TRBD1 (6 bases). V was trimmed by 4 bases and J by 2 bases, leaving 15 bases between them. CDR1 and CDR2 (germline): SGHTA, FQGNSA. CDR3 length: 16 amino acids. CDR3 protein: CASSSLLTGTGNTIYF. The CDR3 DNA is TGTGCCAGCAGCTCCCTCCTGACAGGAACTGGAAACACCATATATTTT.

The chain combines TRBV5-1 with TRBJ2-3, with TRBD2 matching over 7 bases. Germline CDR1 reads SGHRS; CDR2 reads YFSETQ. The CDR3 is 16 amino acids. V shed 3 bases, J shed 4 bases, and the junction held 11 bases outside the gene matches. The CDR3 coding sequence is TGCGCCAGCAGCTCTGGTGGTGCGGGAGTCGCAGATACGCAGTATTTT. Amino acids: CASSSGGAGVADTQYF.

CDR3 sequence (DNA): TGCGCCAGCGGCCTAGCGGGAGGGAACAATGAGCAGTTCTTC. It translates to CASGLAGGNNEQFF. The chain carries TRBV5-1 and TRBJ2-1, with TRBD2 matching 12 bases. The CDR3 extends over 14 amino acids. Germline-derived CDR1 and CDR2 are SGHRS and YFSETQ. The V segment lost 7 bases and the J segment 5 bases; nucleotides outside the gene matches: 4.

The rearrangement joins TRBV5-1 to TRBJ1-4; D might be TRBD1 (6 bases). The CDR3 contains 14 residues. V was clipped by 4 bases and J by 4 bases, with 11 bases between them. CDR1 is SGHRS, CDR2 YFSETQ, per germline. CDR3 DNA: TGCGCCAGCAGCAACGGACAGTATAATGAAAAACTGTTTTTT. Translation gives CASSNGQYNEKLFF.

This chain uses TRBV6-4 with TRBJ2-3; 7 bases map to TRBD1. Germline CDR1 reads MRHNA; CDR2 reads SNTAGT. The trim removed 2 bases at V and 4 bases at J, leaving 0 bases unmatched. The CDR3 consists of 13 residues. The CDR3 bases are TGTGCCAGCAGTGACCAGGGGGCAGATACGCAGTATTTT. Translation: CASSDQGADTQYF.

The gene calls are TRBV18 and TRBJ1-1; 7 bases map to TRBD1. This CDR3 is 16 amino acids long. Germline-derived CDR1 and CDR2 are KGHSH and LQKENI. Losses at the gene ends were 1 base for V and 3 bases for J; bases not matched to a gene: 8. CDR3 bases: TGTGCCAGCTCACCACTTGGGATAGGGGGCTACACTGAAGCTTTCTTT. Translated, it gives CASSPLGIGGYTEAFF. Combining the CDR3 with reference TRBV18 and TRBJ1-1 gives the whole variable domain NAGVMQNPRHLVRRRGQEARLRCSPMKGHSHVYWYRQLPEEGLKFMVYLQKENIIDESGMPKERFSAEFPKEGPSILRIQQVVRGDSAAYFCASSPLGIGGYTEAFFGQGTRLTVV.

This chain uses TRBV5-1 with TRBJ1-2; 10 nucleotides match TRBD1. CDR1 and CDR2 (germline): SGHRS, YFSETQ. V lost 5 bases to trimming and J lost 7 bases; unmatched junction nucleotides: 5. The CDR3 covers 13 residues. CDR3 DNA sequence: TGCGCCAGCAGACCGGGACAGGGGCCTGGCTACACCTTC. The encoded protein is CASRPGQGPGYTF.

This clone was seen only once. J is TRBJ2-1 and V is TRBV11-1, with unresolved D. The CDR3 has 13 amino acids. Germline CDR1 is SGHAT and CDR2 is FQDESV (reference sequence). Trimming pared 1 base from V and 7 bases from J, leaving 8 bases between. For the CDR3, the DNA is TGTGCCAGCAGCTTAGAGTTGAGAAATGAGCAGTTCTTC. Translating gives CASSLELRNEQFF.

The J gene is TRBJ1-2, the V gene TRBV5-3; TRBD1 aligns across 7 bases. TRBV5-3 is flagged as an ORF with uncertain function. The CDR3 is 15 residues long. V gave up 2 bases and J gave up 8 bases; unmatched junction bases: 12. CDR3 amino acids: CARSLKDRARCGYTF. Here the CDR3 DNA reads TGTGCCAGAAGCTTAAAAGACAGGGCGAGGTGCGGCTACACCTTC.

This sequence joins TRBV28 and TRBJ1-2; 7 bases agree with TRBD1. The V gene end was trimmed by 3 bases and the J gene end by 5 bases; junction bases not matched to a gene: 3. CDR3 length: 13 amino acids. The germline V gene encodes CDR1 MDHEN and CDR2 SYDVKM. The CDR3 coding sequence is TGTGCCAGCAGTTTCGGCAGGGGGTATGGCTACACCTTC. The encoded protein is CASSFGRGYGYTF.

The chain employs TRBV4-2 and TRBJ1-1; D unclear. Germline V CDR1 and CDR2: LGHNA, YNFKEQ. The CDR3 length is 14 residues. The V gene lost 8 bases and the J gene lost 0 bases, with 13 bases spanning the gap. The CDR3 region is CASRSGGMNTEAFF. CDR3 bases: TGTGCCAGCCGGTCAGGAGGTATGAACACTGAAGCTTTCTTT.

CDR3 residues: CASSAGTSRPIAKNIQYF. As DNA, the CDR3 is TGTGCCAGCAGCGCCGGGACTAGCAGACCTATAGCCAAAAACATTCAGTACTTC. The rearrangement links TRBV9 to TRBJ2-4; 9 bases agree with TRBD2. Germline V gene data show CDR1 as SGDLS and CDR2 as YYNGEE. V lost 3 bases and J lost 0; bases outside the gene matches: 10. The CDR3 has 18 amino acids.

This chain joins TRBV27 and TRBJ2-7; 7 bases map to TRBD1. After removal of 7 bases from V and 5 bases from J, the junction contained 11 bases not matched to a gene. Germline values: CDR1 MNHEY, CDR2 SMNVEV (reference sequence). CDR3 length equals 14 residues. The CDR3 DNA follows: TGTGCCAGCAACCCAAGGACAGGAGAGCACGAGCAGTACTTC. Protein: CASNPRTGEHEQYF.

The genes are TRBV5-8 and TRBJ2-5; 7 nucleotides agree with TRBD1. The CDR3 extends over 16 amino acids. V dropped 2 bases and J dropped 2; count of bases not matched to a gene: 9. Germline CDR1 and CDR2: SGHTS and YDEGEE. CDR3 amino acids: CASSLTDRRSQETQYF. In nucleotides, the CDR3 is TGTGCCAGCAGCTTAACGGACAGGCGAAGTCAAGAGACCCAGTACTTC.

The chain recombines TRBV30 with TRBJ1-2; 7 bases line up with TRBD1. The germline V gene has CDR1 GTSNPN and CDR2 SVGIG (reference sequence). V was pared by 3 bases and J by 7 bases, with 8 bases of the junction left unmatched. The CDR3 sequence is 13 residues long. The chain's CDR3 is CAWSQTGIFGYTF. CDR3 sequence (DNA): TGTGCCTGGAGCCAGACAGGGATCTTTGGCTACACCTTC.

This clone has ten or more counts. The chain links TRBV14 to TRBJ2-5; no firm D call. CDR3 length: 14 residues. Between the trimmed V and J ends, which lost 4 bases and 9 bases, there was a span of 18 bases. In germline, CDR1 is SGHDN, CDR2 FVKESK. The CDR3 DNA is TGTGCCAGCAGCCCGCCTCGGCAGGCTGGTCCCCAGTACTTC. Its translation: CASSPPRQAGPQYF.